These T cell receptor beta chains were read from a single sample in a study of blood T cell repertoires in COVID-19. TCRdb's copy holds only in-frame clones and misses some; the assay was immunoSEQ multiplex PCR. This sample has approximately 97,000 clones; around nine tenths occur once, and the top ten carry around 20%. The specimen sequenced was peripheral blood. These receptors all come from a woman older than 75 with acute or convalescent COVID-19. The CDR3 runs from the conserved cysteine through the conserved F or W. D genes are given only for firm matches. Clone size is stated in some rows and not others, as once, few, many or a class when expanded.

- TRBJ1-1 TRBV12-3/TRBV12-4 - CASSFRSNTEAFF TGTGCCAGCAGTTTCAGGTCAAACACTGAAGCTTTCTTT
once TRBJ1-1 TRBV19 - CASSIVGDTEAFF TGTGCCAGTAGTATAGTCGGAGACACTGAAGCTTTCTTT
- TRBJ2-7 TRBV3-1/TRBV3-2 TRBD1 CASSQVRGMGEQYF TGTGCCAGCAGCCAAGTCAGGGGGATGGGCGAGCAGTACTTC
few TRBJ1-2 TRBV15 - CATSRDGHVIYGYTF TGTGCCACCAGCAGAGATGGACATGTCATCTATGGCTACACCTTC
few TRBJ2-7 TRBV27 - CASSYKRTSYEQYF TGTGCCAGCAGTTACAAGCGGACCTCCTACGAGCAGTACTTC
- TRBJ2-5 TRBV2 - CASSATGGFQETQYF TGTGCCAGCAGCGCGACAGGAGGCTTCCAAGAGACCCAGTACTTC
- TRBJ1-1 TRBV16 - CASSPKTGNTEAFF TGTGCCAGCAGCCCTAAGACAGGAAACACTGAAGCTTTCTTT
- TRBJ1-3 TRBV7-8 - CASSLRGGLLGLLSGNTIYF TGTGCCAGCAGCTTGAGGGGGGGACTCCTGGGGCTTTTATCTGGAAACACCATATATTTT
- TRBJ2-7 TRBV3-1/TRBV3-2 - CASSLGGTRTGEQYF TGTGCCAGCAGCCTAGGCGGAACTAGGACGGGAGAGCAGTACTTC
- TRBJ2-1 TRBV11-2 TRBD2 CASSLVAGGPNEQFF TGTGCCAGCAGCTTAGTAGCGGGGGGGCCAAATGAGCAGTTCTTC
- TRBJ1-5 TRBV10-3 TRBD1 CAISPDRGWNQPQHF TGTGCCATCAGTCCGGACAGGGGGTGGAATCAGCCCCAGCATTTT
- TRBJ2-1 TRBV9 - CASSVDEGDNEQFF TGTGCCAGCAGCGTAGACGAGGGGGACAATGAGCAGTTCTTC
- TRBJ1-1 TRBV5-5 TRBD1 CASSLLPGQGPVEAFF TGTGCCAGCAGCTTGCTGCCGGGACAGGGGCCGGTTGAAGCTTTCTTT
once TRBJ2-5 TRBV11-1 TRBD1 CASSLDRDGGETQYF TGTGCCAGCAGCCTGGACAGGGACGGAGGAGAGACCCAGTACTTC
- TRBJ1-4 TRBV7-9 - CASSFSLLRGEKLFF TGTGCCAGCAGCTTCTCCCTCCTACGAGGCGAAAAACTGTTTTTT